The source of this T cell receptor beta chain is a study of cytomegalovirus exposure and HLA in healthy donors. Trimming left V 2 bases short and J 6 bases short, with 17 bases between. The CDR3 length is 15 residues. Looked up from germline, CDR1 is SGHTA and CDR2 is FQGNSA. Primers: 60 Vbeta forward and 13 Jbeta reverse. Measured with immunoSEQ multiplex PCR; TCRdb has only the in-frame clones, and not every one. The profile shows approximately 160,000 clones, around 77% of them singletons. What was sequenced was PBMCs. This chain connects TRBV7-2 to TRBJ2-7; D perhaps matches TRBD2 (7 bases). The source of this sequence is a woman aged 25 to 39 in good health and CMV-seronegative. The CDR3 nucleotides are TGTGCCAGCAGCTTAATGGGGGCGAAGCGGGGCGAGCAGTACTTC. Translating gives CASSLMGAKRGEQYF.